Below, 18 T cell receptor beta chains from the same sample are listed, as sequenced in a study of OX40 agonist ivuxolimab in advanced cancers. Clones were sequenced by immunoSEQ multiplex PCR, and TCRdb holds only the in-frame ones, with some missing. The table has over 10,000 clones, approximately 90% seen once. The sequenced sample was CD4+ or CD8+ T cells sorted from blood, obtained in a trial of the OX40 agonist ivuxolimab. These receptor sequences come from an adult with an advanced solid tumor such as melanoma, head and neck, liver or kidney cancer.

The CDR3 sequence: CASSSAGAYEQYF. The DNA for the CDR3 is TGCGCCAGCAGCTCTGCAGGGGCCTACGAGCAGTACTTC. The rearrangement links TRBV5-1 to TRBJ2-7; tentative D call: TRBD1 (6 bases). V was pared by 3 bases and J by 2 bases, with 9 bases between. The CDR3 is made up of 13 amino acids. The germline V gene encodes CDR1 SGHRS and CDR2 YFSETQ.

V gene TRBV7-2 combines with J gene TRBJ2-5; 12 nucleotides match TRBD2. CDR3 size: 13 residues. The trim removed 4 bases at V and 10 bases at J, leaving 4 bases unmatched. Germline CDR1 SGHTA, CDR2 FQGNSA. This CDR3 reads CASSSPTSGGQYF. For the CDR3, the DNA is TGTGCCAGCAGCTCCCCGACTAGCGGGGGCCAGTACTTC.

V usage is TRBV11-3 and J usage is TRBJ1-1; D not resolved. Germline V gene sequence: CDR1 SGHNT, CDR2 YENEEA. V was shortened by 3 bases and J by 1 base, with 9 bases between the two germline ends. This CDR3 spans 14 amino acids. This CDR3 reads CASSFFDKNTEAFF. The CDR3 DNA is TGTGCCAGCAGCTTCTTCGACAAGAACACTGAAGCTTTCTTT.

The CDR3 spells CASSQGYRTLVEQYF. The CDR3 DNA follows: TGTGCCAGCAGCCAAGGTTACCGGACCCTTGTCGAGCAGTACTTC. The chain has TRBV4-2 and TRBJ2-7; D ambiguous. Trimming left V 1 base short and J 6 bases short, with 16 bases between. The germline V gene encodes CDR1 LGHNA and CDR2 YNFKEQ. The CDR3 length is 15 residues.

There are a few counts of this clone. The rearrangement joins TRBV7-3 to TRBJ2-3, with 10 bases aligning to TRBD2. Unmatched junction bases numbered 5, after V lost 5 bases and J lost 3 bases. CDR3 length equals 15 residues. Germline V gives CDR1 SGHTA, CDR2 FQGTGA. The CDR3 loop reads CASSDDSGGTDTQYF. The CDR3 DNA reads as TGTGCCAGCAGCGACGATAGCGGGGGGACAGATACGCAGTATTTT.

The J gene is TRBJ2-7, the V gene TRBV6-5; no clear D gene. There are 12 residues in the CDR3. Trimming pared 0 bases from V and 4 bases from J, leaving 4 bases between. CDR1 and CDR2 (germline): MNHEY, SVGAGI. The CDR3 nucleotides are TGTGCCAGCAGTTACTCCGCTTACGAGCAGTACTTC. It encodes CASSYSAYEQYF.

This chain links TRBV4-1 with TRBJ2-5; no firm D call. The CDR3 loop spans 12 amino acids. V was trimmed by 0 bases and J by 5 bases, leaving 4 bases between them. Germline V gives CDR1 MGHRA, CDR2 YSYEKL. CDR3 DNA sequence: TGCGCCAGCAGCCAAGATACTGAGACCCAGTACTTC. This encodes CASSQDTETQYF.

The chain couples TRBV2 to TRBJ2-7, with TRBD1 matching 8 bases. This CDR3 region has 16 residues. Losses at the gene ends were 1 base for V and 7 bases for J; bases not matched to a gene: 12. Germline loops: CDR1 SNHLY, CDR2 FYNNEI. CDR3 loop: CASSEGPTGVSFEQYF. Here the CDR3 DNA reads TGTGCCAGCAGTGAAGGGCCGACAGGGGTGTCTTTTGAGCAGTACTTC.

A remark on this clone: The junction departs from germline at one end; a sequencing error may be responsible. The J gene is TRBJ2-1, the V gene TRBV7-9; D is tentatively TRBD1 or TRBD2 (5 bases each). CDR3 length: 12 residues. CDR1 and CDR2 from the germline V gene are SEHNR and FQNEAQ (reference sequence). CDR3 bases: TGTGCCAACAGCCGGGACGGTCATGAGCAGTTCTTC. Protein product: CANSRDGHEQFF.

The V gene is TRBV4-2, the J gene TRBJ2-3; the D gene could be TRBD1 or TRBD2 (5 bases each). In germline, CDR1 is LGHNA, CDR2 YNFKEQ. The length of the CDR3 is 17 residues. The V end was cut by 2 bases, the J end by 1 base, with 16 bases between. In DNA form, the CDR3 reads TGTGCCAGCAGCCAAAGGAGCCGGGACGGCGGCACAGATACGCAGTATTTT. This sequence encodes CASSQRSRDGGTDTQYF.

This sequence joins TRBV28 and TRBJ2-7; 7 bases align to TRBD1. V lost 2 bases and J lost 2; bases outside the gene matches: 3. This CDR3 has 14 residues. Germline CDR1 MDHEN, CDR2 SYDVKM. The CDR3 sequence: CASSLGTDTYEQYF. CDR3 nucleotide sequence: TGTGCCAGCAGTTTAGGGACAGACACCTACGAGCAGTACTTC.

The chain combines TRBV7-6 with TRBJ2-5, with D possibly being TRBD2 (7 bases). The length of the CDR3 is 13 residues. Germline CDR1 SGHVS, CDR2 FNYEAQ. The V and J ends lost 3 bases and 5 bases respectively, with 10 bases between them. The DNA of the CDR3 is TGTGCCAGCAGCTTCGGGGGGCTGGAGACCCAGTACTTC. Amino acids: CASSFGGLETQYF.

The chain has TRBV11-2 and TRBJ2-5, with 7 bases identical to TRBD2. Germline V gives CDR1 SGHAT, CDR2 FQNNGV. V shed 5 bases and J 4 bases; nucleotides not matched to a gene: 16. The CDR3 runs 17 residues. CDR3 loop: CASSPEDYGRRGETQYF. In DNA form, the CDR3 reads TGTGCCAGCAGCCCTGAAGATTACGGGAGGAGGGGAGAGACCCAGTACTTC.

V usage is TRBV15 and J usage is TRBJ2-3, with unresolved D. Trimming cost V 1 base and J 1 base, with 6 bases left between them. The CDR3 spans 14 residues. From germline, CDR1 is LNHNV and CDR2 YYDKDF (reference sequence). This CDR3 reads CATSRAYGTDTQYF. As DNA, the CDR3 is TGTGCCACCAGCAGAGCCTATGGCACAGATACGCAGTATTTT.

The chain links TRBV6-6 to TRBJ2-7; the D is unclear. Trimming pared 1 base from V and 4 bases from J, leaving 11 bases between. The germline V gene encodes CDR1 MNHNY and CDR2 SVGAGI (reference sequence). The CDR3 totals 14 residues. This CDR3 is CASSYYRAPYEQYF. Written as DNA, the CDR3 is TGTGCCAGCAGTTACTATCGGGCCCCATACGAGCAGTACTTC.

V gene TRBV6-6 combines with J gene TRBJ2-3; D may correspond to TRBD1 or TRBD2 (6 bases each). CDR1 and CDR2 from the germline V gene are MNHNY and SVGAGI (reference sequence). Between the trimmed V and J ends, which lost 1 base and 2 bases, there was a span of 10 bases. The CDR3 sequence is 15 residues long. CDR3 sequence: CASSYWGAPTDTQYF. In nucleotides, the CDR3 is TGTGCCAGCAGTTACTGGGGGGCTCCCACAGATACGCAGTATTTT.

This clone was seen a few times. This sequence joins TRBV7-2 and TRBJ1-2; no clear D. Trimming took 5 bases from V and 2 from J, leaving 12 bases between them. Germline loops: CDR1 SGHTA, CDR2 FQGNSA. This CDR3 is built from 14 residues. The CDR3 sequence: CASSMNLINYGYTF. The CDR3 DNA sequence: TGTGCCAGCAGCATGAACCTCATAAACTATGGCTACACCTTC.

Remarks on this clone: Other DNA sequences in this specimen translate into the identical CDR3. The rearrangement joins TRBV2 to TRBJ1-5; 8 bases line up with TRBD1. CDR3 length: 17 amino acids. V gave up 0 bases and J gave up 0 bases; unmatched junction bases: 4. From germline, CDR1 is SNHLY and CDR2 FYNNEI. The CDR3 region is CASSEAWTGFSNQPQHF. Written as DNA, the CDR3 is TGTGCCAGCAGTGAAGCGTGGACAGGGTTTAGCAATCAGCCCCAGCATTTT.